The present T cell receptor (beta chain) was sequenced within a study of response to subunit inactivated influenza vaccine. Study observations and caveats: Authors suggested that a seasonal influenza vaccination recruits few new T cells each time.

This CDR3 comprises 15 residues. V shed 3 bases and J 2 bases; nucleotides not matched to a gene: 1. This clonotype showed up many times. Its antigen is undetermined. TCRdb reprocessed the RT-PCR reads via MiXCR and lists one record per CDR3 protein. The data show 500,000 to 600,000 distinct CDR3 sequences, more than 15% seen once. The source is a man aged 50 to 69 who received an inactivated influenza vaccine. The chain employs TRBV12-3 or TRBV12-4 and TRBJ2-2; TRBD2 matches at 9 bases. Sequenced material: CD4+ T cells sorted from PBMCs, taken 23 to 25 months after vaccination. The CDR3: CASSFSGGNTGELFF. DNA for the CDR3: TGTGCCAGCAGTTTTAGCGGGGGAAACACCGGGGAGCTGTTTTTT.